The 7 T cell receptor beta chains in this list originate from one sample, sequenced in a study of blood T cell repertoires in COVID-19 (TCRdb year 2020). Library method: the immunoSEQ multiplex PCR assay. TCRdb took over this immuneACCESS table, retaining in-frame rearrangements with V and J assigned. Such tables are incomplete; in checked studies, under half of the missing clones stem from an unresolved V gene, and the remainder is unexplained. For this sample the table gives 400,000 to 500,000 clones, of which approximately 88% were detected only once. Jointly, the top ten make up approximately 1.8% of the sample. Input material: PBMCs or T cells enriched from blood (not recorded which). These receptors were obtained from a woman in her thirties or forties who had recovered from COVID-19.

This chain connects TRBV29-1 to TRBJ1-2; D not certain. CDR1 SQVTM and CDR2 ANQGSEA come from the germline V gene. The CDR3 spans 16 residues. The CDR3 region is CSTSPPDSFQFYGYTF. For the CDR3, the DNA is TGCAGTACCTCCCCCCCGGACTCATTCCAATTCTATGGCTACACCTTC.

This chain connects TRBV27 to TRBJ1-1; 9 bases match TRBD1. The V and J ends lost 8 bases and 1 base, in that order; junction bases with no gene match: 2. The CDR3 totals 13 residues. The germline V gene has CDR1 MNHEY and CDR2 SMNVEV (reference sequence). CDR3 DNA sequence: TGTGCCAGCGGGACAGGGCGGAACACTGAAGCTTTCTTT. Translated: CASGTGRNTEAFF.

V usage is TRBV27 and J usage is TRBJ2-7, with D perhaps matching TRBD1 (5 bases). CDR3 length equals 12 residues. From germline, CDR1 is MNHEY and CDR2 SMNVEV (reference sequence). V lost 6 bases and J lost 10, with 16 bases in between. The CDR3: CASRITGGPQYF. The CDR3 region has the DNA TGTGCCAGCAGGATTACAGGTGGTCCCCAGTACTTC.

The genes are TRBV10-3 and TRBJ2-7; 8 bases are a match to TRBD2. Germline CDR1 reads ENHRY; CDR2 reads SYGVKD. CDR3 length: 14 residues. V shed 5 bases and J 2 bases; nucleotides not matched to a gene: 5. The CDR3 spells CAISSSGPPYEQYF. The CDR3 DNA is TGTGCCATCAGTTCTAGCGGGCCTCCCTACGAGCAGTACTTC.

This clone was detected only once. The chain recombines TRBV7-2 with TRBJ1-6, with 7 bases aligning to TRBD1. Unmatched junction bases numbered 2, after V lost 4 bases and J lost 5 bases. CDR3 size: 14 residues. The germline V gene encodes CDR1 SGHTA and CDR2 FQGNSA. The CDR3 coding sequence is TGTGCCAGCAGCTGGGACAGAAATAATTCACCCCTCCACTTT. Its translation is CASSWDRNNSPLHF.

The V and J genes are TRBV5-1 and TRBJ1-1, with a weak D call TRBD1 (6 bases). The V gene's germline CDR1 is SGHRS and CDR2 YFSETQ. V gave up 6 bases and J gave up 4 bases, with 10 bases separating them. This CDR3 has 12 amino acids. CDR3 DNA: TGCGCCAGCACTAGGGGGAGCACTGAAGCTTTCTTT. Encoded protein: CASTRGSTEAFF.

This rearrangement joins TRBV15 to TRBJ2-1; possibly TRBD1 for D (5 bases). Germline V gives CDR1 LNHNV, CDR2 YYDKDF (reference sequence). The V end lost 5 bases, the J end lost 5 bases, and 10 bases lay between the germline ends. This CDR3 is built from 13 residues. The DNA of the CDR3 is TGTGCCACCAGCTCGCGGACAAACAATGAGCAGTTCTTC. Protein: CATSSRTNNEQFF.